This T cell receptor beta chain appears in the sequencing data of a study of T cells in Graves' hyperthyroidism and ophthalmopathy. Study summary: The initial diagnosis was the point when peripheral blood was collected, ahead of any treatment.

This clonotype has ten or more counts. Its antigen is undetermined. The CDR3 sequence is 16 residues long. V lost 1 base and J 1 base, leaving 13 bases between the germline ends. Germline V lookup: CDR1 SGHRS, CDR2 YFSETQ. Study-level points and caveats: The blood repertoire included most of the expanded thyroid clonotypes above 0.001. Onset of ophthalmopathy came a median approximately 6.9 months after the model predicted it.

Amplification yielded TCR beta CDR3 regions, with RNA transcripts as the source. HTBI primers were employed in a first-round RT-PCR of the TCR CDR3. One entry per CDR3 protein results from TCRdb running MiXCR on the multiplex PCR reads. Counted here are roughly 580,000 distinct CDR3 sequences, roughly 14% occurring once; the ten biggest clones make up about 5.8%. The sequence was obtained from a woman between 25 and 40 years old with Graves' hyperthyroidism that later progressed to Graves' ophthalmopathy. Specimen: blood. The genes are TRBV5-1 and TRBJ2-3, with D possibly matching TRBD2 (6 bases). This CDR3 reads CASSLFGRDRTDTQYF. For the CDR3, the DNA is TGCGCCAGCAGCTTGTTCGGGCGGGACCGCACAGATACGCAGTATTTT. Full variable domain (remainder filled in from reference TRBV5-1 and TRBJ2-3): KAGVTQTPRYLIKTRGQQVTLSCSPISGHRSVSWYQQTPGQGLQFLFEYFSETQRNKGNFPGRFSGRQFSNSRSEMNVSTLELGDSALYLCASSLFGRDRTDTQYFGPGTRLTVL.